Sequencing of this TCR beta chain was carried out in a study of CD8+CD57+ T cells in acquired aplastic anemia (dated by TCRdb to 2016 to 2019). Regarding the research as a whole: DNA extracted from sorted CD4+ and CD8+ cells had a mean of approximately 3 ug, with a range of about 0.18 to 27.4 ug. CD8+CD57+ expansion was defined as a frequency above the mean frequency observed in healthy subjects. What the authors observed across the whole study: Around 27 CD8+ CDR3 sequences were shared between patients and controls but appeared highly expressed in patients and within their immunodominant clones. Between patients and healthy controls, no significant difference in CD8+ Simpson's diversity was found (P=0.060).

CDR1 and CDR2 (MNHEY, SVGAGI) derive from the germline V gene. Relative to germline, V is 6 bases shorter and J is 4 bases shorter, with 13 bases between their ends. CDR3 length: 14 amino acids, cysteine to phenylalanine. The read is trimmed to its CDR3 DNA, 42 bases read in frame from base 1. Profiling of TCR beta VDJ combinations and CDR3 sequences used genomic DNA as the template. TCR repertoire sequencing was run on an Illumina HiSeq 2000. The authors' pipeline ran thus. TRBV/TRBJ rearrangement plots, CDR3 size and DJ length profiles, and Simpson's diversity index were used to assess repertoires. The most abundant DNA sequence in the deep sequencing data was taken as the immunodominant clone. CDR3 amino acid sequences were checked for sharing between subjects and were compared against published repertoires and the VDJdb database. Using fastp at Q25 and MiXCR, TCRdb reprocessed the public reads and kept productive beta chains. Entries that share a CDR3 protein sequence are merged under the most common genes and DNA. What appears here as the V and J calls and clone size reflects TCRdb's work, not the paper's. For this sample the table gives fewer than 300,000 distinct CDR3 sequences, of which roughly 80% were detected only once. The ten largest clones represent approximately 40% of the sample.

Expansion of CD8+CD57+ cells had been shown by flow cytometry in the patients chosen for sequencing. Every patient had severe acquired aplastic anemia, diagnosed using the International Study of Aplastic Anemia and Agranulocytosis and Camitta criteria. At the time blood was sampled, none of the patients had received any therapy. In the study, sorted CD4+ and CD8+ blood T cells from patients with severe aplastic anemia and from healthy subjects underwent deep sequencing of TCR repertoires. Patients were enrolled in the USA under clinicaltrials.gov protocols 00001620, 01623167, 00001397, 00071045, 00081523 and 00961064. Ficoll-Paque density gradient centrifugation was used to isolate peripheral blood mononuclear cells. Before DNA extraction, CD4+ and CD8+ T cells were sorted by FACS or by magnetic beads. About this clonotype: Its specific antigen is unknown. Per-base quality was not reported, and no clone a single base away is much larger than it.

The TCR was taken from a human donor with aplastic anemia. This receptor chain uses TRBV6-5 and TRBJ2-1; the D gene is perhaps TRBD1, on 6 matching bases. Sequencing was done on a sample of sorted CD4+, CD8+, or CD8+CD57+ T cells (not recorded which) from PBMCs. The CDR3 protein: CASRQWDIYNEQFF. The nucleotide sequence reads TGTGCCAGCAGACAGTGGGACATATACAATGAGCAGTTCTTC.